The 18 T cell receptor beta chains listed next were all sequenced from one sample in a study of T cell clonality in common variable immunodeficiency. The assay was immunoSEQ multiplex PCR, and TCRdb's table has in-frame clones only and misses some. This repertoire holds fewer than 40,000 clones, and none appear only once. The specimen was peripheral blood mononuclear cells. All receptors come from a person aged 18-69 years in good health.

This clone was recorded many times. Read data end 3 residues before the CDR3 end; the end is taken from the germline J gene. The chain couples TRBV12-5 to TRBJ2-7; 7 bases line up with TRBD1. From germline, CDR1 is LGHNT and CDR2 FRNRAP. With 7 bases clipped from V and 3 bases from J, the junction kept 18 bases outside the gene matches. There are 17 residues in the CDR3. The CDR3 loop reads CASAPAVRGPGDYEQYF. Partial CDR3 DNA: TGTGCTAGTGCCCCTGCCGTAAGGGGGCCCGGGGACTACGAG.

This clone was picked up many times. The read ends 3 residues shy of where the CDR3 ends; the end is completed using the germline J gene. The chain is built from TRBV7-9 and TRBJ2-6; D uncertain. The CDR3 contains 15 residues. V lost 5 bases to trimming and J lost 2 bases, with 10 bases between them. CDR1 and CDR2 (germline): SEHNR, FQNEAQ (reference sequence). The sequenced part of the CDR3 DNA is TGTGCCAGCAGCATCCAGGTGCCTGGGGCCAACGTC. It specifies CASSIQVPGANV. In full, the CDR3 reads CASSIQVPGANVLTF.

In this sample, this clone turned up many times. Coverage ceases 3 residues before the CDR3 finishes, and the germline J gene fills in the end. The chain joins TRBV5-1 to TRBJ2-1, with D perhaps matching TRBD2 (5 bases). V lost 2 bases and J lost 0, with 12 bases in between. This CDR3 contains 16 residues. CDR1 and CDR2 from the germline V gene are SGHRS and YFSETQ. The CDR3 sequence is CASSFTRGSSYNEQFF. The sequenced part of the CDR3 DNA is TGCGCCAGCAGCTTTACTAGAGGGAGCTCCTACAATGAG.

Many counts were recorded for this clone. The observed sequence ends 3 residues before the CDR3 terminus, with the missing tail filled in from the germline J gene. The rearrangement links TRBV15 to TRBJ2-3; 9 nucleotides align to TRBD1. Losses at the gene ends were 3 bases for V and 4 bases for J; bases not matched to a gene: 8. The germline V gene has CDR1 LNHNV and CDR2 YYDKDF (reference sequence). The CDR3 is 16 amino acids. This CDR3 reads CATSRGWTGVADTQYF. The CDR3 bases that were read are TGTGCCACCAGCAGGGGTTGGACAGGGGTAGCAGATACG.

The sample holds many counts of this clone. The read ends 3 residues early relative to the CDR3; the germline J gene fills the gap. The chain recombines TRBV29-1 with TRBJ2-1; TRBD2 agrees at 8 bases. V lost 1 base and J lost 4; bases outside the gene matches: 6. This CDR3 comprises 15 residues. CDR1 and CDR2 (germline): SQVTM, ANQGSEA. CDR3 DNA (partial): TGCAGCGTTGAAGTCCTAGCGGGTGCGTACAATGAG. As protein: CSVEVLAGAYNE. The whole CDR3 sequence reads CSVEVLAGAYNEQFF.

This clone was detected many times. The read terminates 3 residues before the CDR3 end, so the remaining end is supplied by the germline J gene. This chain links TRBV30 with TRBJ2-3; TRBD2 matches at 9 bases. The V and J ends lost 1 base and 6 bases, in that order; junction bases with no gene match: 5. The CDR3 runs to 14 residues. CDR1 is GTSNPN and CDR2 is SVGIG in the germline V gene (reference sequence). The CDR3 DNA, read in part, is TGTGCCTGGAGTGCGGCTAGCGGGACGGATACG. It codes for CAWSAASGTDT. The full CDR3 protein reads CAWSAASGTDTQYF.

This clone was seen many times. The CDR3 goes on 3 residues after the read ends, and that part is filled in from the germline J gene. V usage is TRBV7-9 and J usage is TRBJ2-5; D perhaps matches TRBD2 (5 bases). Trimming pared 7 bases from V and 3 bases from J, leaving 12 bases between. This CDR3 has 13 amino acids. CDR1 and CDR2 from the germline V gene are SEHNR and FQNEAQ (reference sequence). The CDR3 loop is CASTLLAEETQYF. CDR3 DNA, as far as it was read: TGTGCCAGCACCTTGCTAGCAGAAGAGACC.

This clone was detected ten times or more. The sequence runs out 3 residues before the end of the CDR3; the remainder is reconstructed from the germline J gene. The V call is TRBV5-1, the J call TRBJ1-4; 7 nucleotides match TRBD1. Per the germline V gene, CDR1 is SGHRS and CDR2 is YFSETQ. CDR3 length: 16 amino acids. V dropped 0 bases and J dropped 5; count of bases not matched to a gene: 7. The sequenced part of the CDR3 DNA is TGCGCCAGCAGCTTGGAGACAGGGATGGGAAATGAAAAA. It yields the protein CASSLETGMGNEK. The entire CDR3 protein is CASSLETGMGNEKLFF.

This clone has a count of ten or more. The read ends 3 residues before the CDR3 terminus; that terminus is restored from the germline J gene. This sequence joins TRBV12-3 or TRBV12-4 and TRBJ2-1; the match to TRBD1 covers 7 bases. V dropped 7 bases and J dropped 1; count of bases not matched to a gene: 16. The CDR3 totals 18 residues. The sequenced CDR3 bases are TGTGCCAGCACGTTATTCGAGGCAGGGGGTCGGTCCTACAATGAG. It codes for CASTLFEAGGRSYNE. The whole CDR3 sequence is CASTLFEAGGRSYNEQFF.

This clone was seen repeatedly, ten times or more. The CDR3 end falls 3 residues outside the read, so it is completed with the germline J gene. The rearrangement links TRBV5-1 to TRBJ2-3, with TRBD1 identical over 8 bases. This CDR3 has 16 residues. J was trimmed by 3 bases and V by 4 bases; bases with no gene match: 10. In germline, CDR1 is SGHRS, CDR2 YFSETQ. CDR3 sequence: CASSPGQGLGTDTQYF. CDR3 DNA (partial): TGCGCCAGCAGCCCAGGACAGGGCTTGGGTACAGATACG.

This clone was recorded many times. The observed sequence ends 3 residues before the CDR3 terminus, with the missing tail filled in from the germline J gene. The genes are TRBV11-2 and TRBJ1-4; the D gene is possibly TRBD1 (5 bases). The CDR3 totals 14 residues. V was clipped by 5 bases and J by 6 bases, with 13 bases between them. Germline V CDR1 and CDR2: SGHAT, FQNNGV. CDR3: CASSGSGHYEKLFF. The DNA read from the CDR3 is TGTGCCAGCAGCGGGTCAGGGCATTATGAAAAA.

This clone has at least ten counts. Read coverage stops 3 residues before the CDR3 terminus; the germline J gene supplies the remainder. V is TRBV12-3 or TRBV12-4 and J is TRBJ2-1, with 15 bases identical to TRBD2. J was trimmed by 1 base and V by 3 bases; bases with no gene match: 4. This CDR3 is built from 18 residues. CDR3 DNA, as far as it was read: TGTGCCAGCAGTTTGGCCGGGACTAGCGGGAGGTCCTACAATGAG. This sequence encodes CASSLAGTSGRSYNE. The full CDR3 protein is CASSLAGTSGRSYNEQFF.

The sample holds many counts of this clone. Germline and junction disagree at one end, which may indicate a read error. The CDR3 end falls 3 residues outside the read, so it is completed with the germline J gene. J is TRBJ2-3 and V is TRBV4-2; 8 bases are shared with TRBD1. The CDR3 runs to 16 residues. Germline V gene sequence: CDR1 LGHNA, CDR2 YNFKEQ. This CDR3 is CASSQVAGGPPDTQYF. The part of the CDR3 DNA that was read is TGCGCCAGCAGCCAAGTTGCAGGGGGCCCCCCAGATACG.

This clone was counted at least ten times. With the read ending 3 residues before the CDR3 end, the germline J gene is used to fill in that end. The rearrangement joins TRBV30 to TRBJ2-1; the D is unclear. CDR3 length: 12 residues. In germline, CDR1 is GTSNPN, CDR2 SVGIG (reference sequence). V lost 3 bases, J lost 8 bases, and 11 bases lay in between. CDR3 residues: CAWSLARDEQFF. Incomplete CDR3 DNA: TGTGCCTGGAGCCTCGCCCGGGATGAG.

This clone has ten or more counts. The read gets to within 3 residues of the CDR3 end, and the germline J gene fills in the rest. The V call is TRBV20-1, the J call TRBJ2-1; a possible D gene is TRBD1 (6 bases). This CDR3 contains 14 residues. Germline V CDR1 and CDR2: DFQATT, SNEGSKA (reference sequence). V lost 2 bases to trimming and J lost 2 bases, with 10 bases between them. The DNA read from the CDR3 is TGCAGTGCTAGATTCGGGACAACCTACAATGAG. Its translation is CSARFGTTYNE. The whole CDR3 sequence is CSARFGTTYNEQFF.

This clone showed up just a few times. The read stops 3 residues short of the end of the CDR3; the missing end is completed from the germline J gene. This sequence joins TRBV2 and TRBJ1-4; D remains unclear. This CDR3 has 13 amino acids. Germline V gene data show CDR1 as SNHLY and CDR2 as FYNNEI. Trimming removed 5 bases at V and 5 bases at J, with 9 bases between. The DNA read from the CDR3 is TGTGCCAGCAGTCCCAGTCTGAATGAAAAA. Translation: CASSPSLNEK. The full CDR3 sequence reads CASSPSLNEKLFF.

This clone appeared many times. CDR3 bases read: TGCGCCAGCAGCTCACAGGGGGCCGGGGAG. Its protein product is CASSSQGAGE. The whole CDR3 is CASSSQGAGELFF. V and J are TRBV5-1 and TRBJ2-2; TRBD1 matches at 8 bases. The CDR3 end is not reached by the read, which stops 3 residues before it; the germline J gene fills it in. The germline CDR1 and CDR2 sequences are SGHRS and YFSETQ. Trimming took 3 bases from V and 6 from J; bases not matched to a gene: 1. The CDR3 loop spans 13 amino acids.

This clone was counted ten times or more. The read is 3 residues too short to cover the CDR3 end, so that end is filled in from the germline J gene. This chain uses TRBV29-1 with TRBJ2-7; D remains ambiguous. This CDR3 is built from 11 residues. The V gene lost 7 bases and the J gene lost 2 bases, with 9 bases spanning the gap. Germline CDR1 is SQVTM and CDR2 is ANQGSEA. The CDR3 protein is CSGQVAYEQYF. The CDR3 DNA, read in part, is TGCAGCGGGCAGGTTGCCTACGAG.